The clone carrying this TCR beta chain was observed many times. The data belong to a study of CD8 T cells in ankylosing spondylitis. The CDR3 covers 15 residues. Germline loops: CDR1 SQVTM, CDR2 ANQGSEA. The J segment lost 4 bases and the V segment lost 2 bases, leaving 9 bases of the junction unmatched. TCRdb redid the calling of the 5' RACE reads with MiXCR, one entry per CDR3 protein. The table records under 200,000 distinct CDR3 sequences, around a tenth of them present only once. Sequencing was carried out using blood, either unsorted or a sorted T cell fraction (not recorded which). The V gene is TRBV29-1, the J gene TRBJ2-7; 9 bases align to TRBD1. This TCR was recovered from a male donor with ankylosing spondylitis or in good health (not recorded which). This CDR3 is CSVERGGGTGYEQYF. The CDR3 nucleotides are TGCAGCGTTGAACGCGGTGGGGGGACAGGGTACGAGCAGTACTTC.